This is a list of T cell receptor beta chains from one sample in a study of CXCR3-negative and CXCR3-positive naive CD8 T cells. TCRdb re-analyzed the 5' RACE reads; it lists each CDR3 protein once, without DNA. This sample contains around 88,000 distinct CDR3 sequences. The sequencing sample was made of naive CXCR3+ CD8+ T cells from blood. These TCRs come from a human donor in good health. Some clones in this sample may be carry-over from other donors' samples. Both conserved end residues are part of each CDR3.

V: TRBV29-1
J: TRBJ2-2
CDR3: CSVGGLNTGELFF

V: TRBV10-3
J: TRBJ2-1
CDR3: CAISDPRDHLYNEQFF

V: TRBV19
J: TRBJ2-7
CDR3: CASSTTGLVSSYEQYF

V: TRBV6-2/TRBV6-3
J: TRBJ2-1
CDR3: CASSYAPTSLAADNEQFF

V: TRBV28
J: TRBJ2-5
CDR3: CASTPQLIGGETQYF

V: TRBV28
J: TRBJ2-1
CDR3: CASSFAVEDRSYNEQFF

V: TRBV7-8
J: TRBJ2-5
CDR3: CASSPEPQETQYF

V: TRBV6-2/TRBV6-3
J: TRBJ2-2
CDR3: CASSFPLDWTGELFF

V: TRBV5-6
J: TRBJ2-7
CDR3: CASSFGTGIEQYF

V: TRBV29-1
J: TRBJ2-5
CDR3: CSVGRAGPQETQYF

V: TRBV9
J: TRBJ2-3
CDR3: CASSVVSTDTQYF

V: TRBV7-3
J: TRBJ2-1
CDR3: CASSRLAGSYNEQFF

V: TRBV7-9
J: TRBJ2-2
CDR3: CASSPFVTGELFF

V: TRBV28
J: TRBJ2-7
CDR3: CASSPLDRSYEQYF